A single sample gave rise to the 9 T cell receptor beta chains below, sequenced in a study of beta chain features in type 1 diabetes. cDNA synthesis used the whole RNA isolate, giving expressed TCRB sequences. The method was immunoSEQ multiplex PCR; TCRdb's version includes in-frame clones alone and lacks a portion of them. Of fewer than 350,000 clones detected, 8% appear once; the ten largest clones hold more than 1%. Specimen: central memory CD4+ T cells from blood. The receptors come from a woman aged 18-29 years in good health.

This clone turned up a few times. V gene TRBV18 combines with J gene TRBJ2-6; D is unresolved. Germline lookup yields CDR1 KGHSH and CDR2 LQKENI. This CDR3 has 17 residues. Trimming took off 2 bases at V and 0 bases at J, with 11 bases between the two ends. This CDR3 is CASSPTAPNSGANVLTF. Here the CDR3 DNA reads TGTGCCAGCTCACCAACAGCGCCAAACTCTGGGGCCAACGTCCTGACTTTC.

The chain carries TRBV15 and TRBJ2-5, with a weak D call TRBD1 (6 bases). CDR1 and CDR2 from the germline V gene are LNHNV and YYDKDF (reference sequence). This CDR3 region has 17 residues. V gave up 1 base and J gave up 6 bases, with 21 bases separating them. The chain's CDR3 is CATSRAVPQRGKQTQYF. The CDR3 DNA follows: TGTGCCACCAGCAGAGCTGTACCTCAAAGGGGGAAACAGACCCAGTACTTC. The complete variable domain, with remaining parts taken from reference TRBV15 and TRBJ2-5, reads DAMVIQNPRYQVTQFGKPVTLSCSQTLNHNVMYWYQQKSSQAPKLLFHYYDKDFNNEADTPDNFQSRRPNTSFCFLDIRSPGLGDTAMYLCATSRAVPQRGKQTQYFGPGTRLLVL.

The gene calls are TRBV6-1 and TRBJ2-4; D is possibly TRBD2 (5 bases). This CDR3 has 13 amino acids. Germline V CDR1 and CDR2: MNHNS, SASEGT. The V and J ends lost 6 bases and 4 bases respectively, with 10 bases between them. For the CDR3, the DNA is TGTGCCAGCAGCCCGGAGGCAAAAAACATTCAGTACTTC. Residues: CASSPEAKNIQYF.

This clone was detected a few times. This rearrangement joins TRBV5-4 to TRBJ1-2; 7 bases fit TRBD1. Germline V gene lookup returns CDR1 SGHNT and CDR2 YYREEE (reference sequence). This CDR3 contains 15 residues. V was clipped by 4 bases and J by 7 bases; unmatched bases: 13. CDR3 nucleotide sequence: TGTGCCAGCAGCCTGGAGACAGGGCGAGCAGGTGGCTACACCTTC. Translated, it gives CASSLETGRAGGYTF.

This clone has just a few counts. DNA for the CDR3: TGTGCCAGCAGCCGGACGGTTATTAGCACAGATACGCAGTATTTT. It translates to CASSRTVISTDTQYF. V usage is TRBV7-6 and J usage is TRBJ2-3; D uncertain. Trimming left V 5 bases short and J 0 bases short, with 12 bases between. CDR3 length equals 15 residues. Germline V gene data show CDR1 as SGHVS and CDR2 as FNYEAQ. Together with reference TRBV7-6 and TRBJ2-3, the CDR3 gives the full variable domain: GAGVSQSPRYKVTKRGQDVALRCDPISGHVSLYWYRQALGQGPEFLTYFNYEAQQDKSGLPNDRFSAERPEGSISTLTIQRTEQRDSAMYRCASSRTVISTDTQYFGPGTRLTVL.

J is TRBJ1-5 and V is TRBV7-2, with a possible D match to TRBD1 (6 bases). The V gene's germline CDR1 is SGHTA and CDR2 FQGNSA. V lost 5 bases and J lost 5, with 13 bases in between. This CDR3 comprises 14 residues. CDR3 bases: TGTGCCAGCAGCGCAGCGACAGGAGATCAGCCCCAGCATTTT. It translates to CASSAATGDQPQHF.

The J gene is TRBJ2-7, the V gene TRBV7-2, with TRBD1 matching 9 bases. With V trimmed by 4 bases and J by 3 bases, 1 base remained unmatched. The CDR3 has 13 residues. CDR1 is SGHTA and CDR2 is FQGNSA in the germline V gene. The CDR3 loop is CASSSDRGYEQYF. The CDR3 nucleotides are TGTGCCAGCAGCTCGGACAGGGGCTACGAGCAGTACTTC.

The rearrangement joins TRBV4-2 to TRBJ2-1, with D possibly being TRBD1 (6 bases). Trimming removed 1 base from V and 8 bases from J, with 12 bases in between. This CDR3 spans 14 amino acids. Germline CDR1 reads LGHNA; CDR2 reads YNFKEQ. CDR3 loop: CASSQVGTIDEQFF. The CDR3 DNA is TGTGCCAGCAGCCAAGTGGGGACAATAGATGAGCAGTTCTTC.

J is TRBJ1-2 and V is TRBV6-5, with 7 bases matching TRBD1. The trim removed 6 bases at V and 7 bases at J, leaving 11 bases unmatched. Germline values: CDR1 MNHEY, CDR2 SVGAGI. The CDR3 contains 14 residues. CDR3 coding DNA: TGTGCCAGCAGCTACCAGGGGGTCGTGGGTGGCTACACCTTC. It specifies CASSYQGVVGGYTF.